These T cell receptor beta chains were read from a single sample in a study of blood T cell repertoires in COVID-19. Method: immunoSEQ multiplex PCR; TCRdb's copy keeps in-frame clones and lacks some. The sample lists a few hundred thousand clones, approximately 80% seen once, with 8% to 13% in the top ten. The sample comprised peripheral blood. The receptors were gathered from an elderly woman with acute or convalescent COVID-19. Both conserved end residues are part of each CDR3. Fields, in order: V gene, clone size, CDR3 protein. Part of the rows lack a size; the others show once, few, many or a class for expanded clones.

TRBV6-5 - CASFVTGDGYTF
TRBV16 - CASRRGTGAYEQYF
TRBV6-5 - CASSYTGAGYTF
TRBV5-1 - CASSLPGGYTEAFF
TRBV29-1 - CSASTGANRETQYF
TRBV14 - CASSQEKAWQGGEKLFF
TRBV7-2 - CASSFGGYNEQFF
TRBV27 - CASSGTPLGLAGRTGRVDEQFF
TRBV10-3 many CAISDDKYGYTF
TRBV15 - CATSRDQLISGNTIYF
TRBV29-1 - CSVTRDRGEQYF
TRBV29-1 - CSVSDTDYGYTF
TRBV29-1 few CSVEGTGTDTQYF
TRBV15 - CATSRGGVAGTYEQYF
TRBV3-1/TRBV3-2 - CASSPGTGGNYGYTF
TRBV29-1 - CSVEQFNYGYTF
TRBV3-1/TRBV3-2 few CASSQGDYRKEQFF
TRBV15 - CATSRDPGAGWEQYF
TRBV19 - CASSIADSGVGNSPLHF
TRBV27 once CASRLLQGGGEKLFF
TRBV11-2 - CASSLLPGGELFF
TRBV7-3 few CASSLLVGYSNQPQHF
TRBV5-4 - CASSLQGSNEQFF
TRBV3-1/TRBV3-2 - CASSQAGVGDTQYF
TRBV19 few CASSNDRGGEQFF
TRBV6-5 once CASSFTGPNQPQHF
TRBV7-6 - CASSSSTSRGELFF
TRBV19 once CASSINTGGGGNQPQHF
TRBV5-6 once CASSLGQNNQPQHF
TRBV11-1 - CASSHGGDWGYTF
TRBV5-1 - CASSPGQGDQPQHF
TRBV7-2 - CASSLDRSYEQYF
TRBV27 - CASSLISQLAGGPSEQFF
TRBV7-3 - CASSLRTVRIRTEAFF
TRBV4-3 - CASSRQTGWEKLFF
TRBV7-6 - CASSSGQFYGYTF
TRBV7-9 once CASSLAAGGEKLFF
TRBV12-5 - CASGLVTGGGITGMFF
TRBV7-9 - CANNRDGVTEAFF
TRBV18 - CASSRPTGEGSAEAFF
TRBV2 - CATTRAASSYNSPLHF
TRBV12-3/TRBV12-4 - CASSLVGADTQYF
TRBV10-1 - CASSPSGTASGNTIYF
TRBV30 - CAWSRGLAGGDEQYF
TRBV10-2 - CASSESWGGQNSPLHF
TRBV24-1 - CATSDSVPSSGAHNEQFF